Sequencing of this T cell receptor (beta chain) was carried out in a study of cytomegalovirus exposure and HLA in healthy donors. Regarding the study as a whole: Researchers counted some 150 TCR beta chains as cytomegalovirus-associated.

V gave up 2 bases and J gave up 4 bases, with 10 bases separating them. CDR1 and CDR2 from the germline V gene are SGHRS and YFSETQ. This CDR3 region has 14 residues. The PCR used 60 Vbeta and 13 Jbeta primers. TCRdb's copy holds only in-frame clones and misses some; the assay was immunoSEQ multiplex PCR. The sample lists approximately 160,000 clones; around 78% were seen once. Notes on this clone: Antigen unknown.

The J gene is TRBJ2-1, the V gene TRBV5-1; D gene uncertain. What was sequenced was PBMCs. The TCR sequence derives from a woman in her forties or fifties in good health and CMV-seropositive. The CDR3 bases are TGCGCCAGCAGCTTCATGAGCGCGTACAATGAGCAGTTCTTC. This translates into CASSFMSAYNEQFF.